A single sample gave rise to the 21 T cell receptor beta chains below, sequenced in a study of Ad26.COV2.S vaccination and SARS-CoV-2 variants. Treatment in this sample: approximately 18 received Ad26.COV2.S at low or high dose, single or two shots; 5 received placebo; per-sample allocation not given. Sampling occurred on day 63 after the first vaccine or placebo injection. Some clones are missing from TCRdb's copy, which holds only in-frame ones; the method was immunoSEQ multiplex PCR. The table includes about 370,000 clones, about 88% detected once. The specimen was peripheral blood, collected in a trial of Ad26.COV2.S vaccine versus placebo. The receptors here all came from a person aged 18-65 years who received the Ad26.COV2.S COVID-19 vaccine or a placebo.

V is TRBV18 and J is TRBJ2-1; no clear D. Between the trimmed V and J ends, which lost 5 bases and 3 bases, there was a span of 2 bases. From germline, CDR1 is KGHSH and CDR2 LQKENI. The CDR3 contains 11 residues. The CDR3 nucleotides are TGTGCCAGCTCAATCTACAATGAGCAGTTCTTC. Its protein product is CASSIYNEQFF.

The chain employs TRBV20-1 and TRBJ2-7; tentatively, D is TRBD2 (6 bases). The CDR3 extends over 13 amino acids. Germline V gene sequence: CDR1 DFQATT, CDR2 SNEGSKA (reference sequence). The germline V and J ends were trimmed by 3 bases and 2 bases, with 11 bases remaining between them. The CDR3 loop is CSASGSGAYEQYF. The CDR3 DNA is TGCAGTGCTAGTGGGTCGGGAGCCTACGAGCAGTACTTC.

The V call is TRBV28, the J call TRBJ2-2, with D possibly TRBD1 on 5 matching bases. CDR3 length: 16 residues. Germline lookup yields CDR1 MDHEN and CDR2 SYDVKM. The ends were cut back, 5 bases at V and 1 base at J, with 14 bases in the middle. The CDR3 nucleotides are TGTGCCAGCAGTCGCCAGGGAATCCAGAACACCGGGGAGCTGTTTTTT. It encodes CASSRQGIQNTGELFF. Variable domain in full (rest from reference TRBV28 and TRBJ2-2): DVKVTQSSRYLVKRTGEKVFLECVQDMDHENMFWYRQDPGLGLRLIYFSYDVKMKEKGDIPEGYSVSREKKERFSLILESASTNQTSMYLCASSRQGIQNTGELFFGEGSRLTVL.

The chain carries TRBV2 and TRBJ2-7, with D hard to call. V was shortened by 2 bases and J by 2 bases, with 7 bases between the two germline ends. Germline V gene lookup returns CDR1 SNHLY and CDR2 FYNNEI. This CDR3 region has 13 residues. The CDR3 DNA reads as TGTGCCAGCAGTGAATACACCCCCTACGAGCAGTACTTC. It specifies CASSEYTPYEQYF.

This chain links TRBV28 with TRBJ2-2, with 9 bases lining up with TRBD1. Losses at the gene ends were 4 bases for V and 5 bases for J; bases not matched to a gene: 5. Germline-derived CDR1 and CDR2 are MDHEN and SYDVKM. The CDR3 runs 15 residues. The CDR3 DNA reads as TGTGCCAGCAGTTATTTGACAGGGGGTACCGGGGAGCTGTTTTTT. It encodes CASSYLTGGTGELFF.

This clone was seen a few times. V is TRBV30 and J is TRBJ2-7; 13 bases fit TRBD2. CDR1 and CDR2 from the germline V gene are GTSNPN and SVGIG (reference sequence). The CDR3 covers 15 residues. V was pared by 4 bases and J by 7 bases, with 10 bases of the junction left unmatched. CDR3 DNA: TGTGCCTGGACCGTGGGACTAGCGGGATTGCAAGAGCAGTACTTC. This codes for CAWTVGLAGLQEQYF.

The chain has TRBV2 and TRBJ2-2; maybe TRBD2 (7 bases). Deletions cut 7 bases from V and 5 bases from J, with 17 bases between. This CDR3 contains 15 residues. Germline V CDR1 and CDR2: SNHLY, FYNNEI. This chain's CDR3 is CASNTGGRGTGELFF. In nucleotides, the CDR3 is TGTGCCAGCAACACTGGTGGGAGGGGGACCGGGGAGCTGTTTTTT.

The rearrangement joins TRBV6-5 to TRBJ1-5; D gene ambiguous. Germline-derived CDR1 and CDR2 are MNHEY and SVGAGI. CDR3 length: 15 residues. Trimming cost V 0 bases and J 0 bases, with 6 bases left between them. The CDR3 region has the DNA TGTGCCAGCAGTTACTCGCTCTATAGCAATCAGCCCCAGCATTTT. Amino acid sequence: CASSYSLYSNQPQHF.

Worth noting for this clone: In the same sample, other DNA sequences code for this CDR3. This chain joins TRBV9 and TRBJ2-7, with 7 bases aligning to TRBD2. CDR1 is SGDLS and CDR2 is YYNGEE in the germline V gene. This CDR3 is built from 14 residues. V dropped 0 bases and J dropped 2; count of bases not matched to a gene: 2. CDR3 sequence reads: CASSVGGGTYEQYF. DNA for the CDR3: TGTGCCAGCAGCGTAGGCGGGGGAACCTACGAGCAGTACTTC.

The rearrangement links TRBV6-2 or TRBV6-3 to TRBJ2-7; either TRBD1 or TRBD2 may supply D (5 bases each). V lost 5 bases, J lost 3 bases, and 17 bases lay in between. Germline CDR1 reads MNHEY; CDR2 reads SVGEGT. The CDR3 contains 15 residues. As DNA, the CDR3 is TGTGCCAGCAGTGACCCGGGACCTCCTGACTACGAGCAGTACTTC. Amino acid sequence: CASSDPGPPDYEQYF.

Notes on this clone: The same CDR3 can be traced to other DNA sequences in this sample. This chain joins TRBV2 and TRBJ1-1; no clear D. V was pared by 6 bases and J by 0 bases, with 5 bases between. This CDR3 contains 12 residues. Per the germline V gene, CDR1 is SNHLY and CDR2 is FYNNEI. CDR3: CASRGMNTEAFF. For the CDR3, the DNA is TGTGCCAGCAGGGGAATGAACACTGAAGCTTTCTTT.

This clone was picked up a small number of times. The sample holds other DNA sequences that translate to the same CDR3. The chain has TRBV5-6 and TRBJ2-2; 7 nucleotides align to TRBD1. CDR3 length equals 15 residues. With V trimmed by 2 bases and J by 4 bases, 5 bases remained unmatched. Germline CDR1 reads SGHDT; CDR2 reads YYEEEE. The CDR3 spells CASSLGGSGTGELFF. In DNA, the CDR3 is TGTGCCAGCAGCTTAGGGGGCTCGGGCACCGGGGAGCTGTTTTTT.

The gene calls are TRBV9 and TRBJ2-3, with a weak D call TRBD2 (5 bases). V was shortened by 6 bases and J by 8 bases, with 13 bases between the two germline ends. From germline, CDR1 is SGDLS and CDR2 YYNGEE. The CDR3 loop spans 12 amino acids. The CDR3 sequence is CASNREAGTQYF. Written as DNA, the CDR3 is TGTGCCAGCAACCGCGAGGCGGGTACGCAGTATTTT.

V usage is TRBV5-3 and J usage is TRBJ1-1; TRBD1 might be the D (6 bases). TRBV5-3 is labeled an ORF, and its function is uncertain. V was trimmed by 5 bases and J by 1 base, leaving 18 bases between them. This CDR3 has 16 residues. The CDR3 sequence: CARRRDTSMTNTEAFF. In DNA, the CDR3 is TGTGCCAGAAGACGGGACACCAGTATGACGAACACTGAAGCTTTCTTT.

The chain employs TRBV2 and TRBJ1-1; 8 nucleotides match TRBD1. V lost 6 bases, J lost 4 bases, and 7 bases stayed unmatched. CDR1 is SNHLY and CDR2 is FYNNEI in the germline V gene. The CDR3 contains 14 residues. Here the CDR3 reads CASSPRQGSTEAFF. In nucleotides, the CDR3 is TGTGCCAGCAGCCCCCGACAGGGGTCCACTGAAGCTTTCTTT.

The genes are TRBV2 and TRBJ1-1; D is unclear. This CDR3 region has 11 residues. The germline CDR1 and CDR2 sequences are SNHLY and FYNNEI. With 1 base removed from V and 8 bases from J, the gap between germline ends came to 5 bases. The CDR3 nucleotides read TGTGCCAGCAGTGAAGGGCGAGAAGCTTTCTTT. Residues: CASSEGREAFF.

This clone was detected only a few times. J is TRBJ2-3 and V is TRBV4-2; TRBD2 matches 10 bases. The CDR3 is 19 amino acids. Trimming removed 0 bases from V and 6 bases from J; junction bases left unmatched: 15. The germline V gene encodes CDR1 LGHNA and CDR2 YNFKEQ. This chain's CDR3 is CASSQDLSGRGRGSDTQYF. Here the CDR3 DNA reads TGTGCCAGCAGCCAAGATCTAAGCGGGAGGGGGCGTGGGAGCGATACGCAGTATTTT.

CDR3 protein: CASSSSWEQFF. The CDR3 nucleotides read TGTGCCAGCAGCTCATCCTGGGAGCAGTTCTTC. The V and J genes are TRBV7-2 and TRBJ2-1; no clear D gene. The V gene lost 4 bases and the J gene lost 10 bases, with 8 bases spanning the gap. Germline V gives CDR1 SGHTA, CDR2 FQGNSA. The CDR3 loop spans 11 amino acids. Together with reference TRBV7-2 and TRBJ2-1, the CDR3 gives the full variable domain: GAGVSQSPSNKVTEKGKDVELRCDPISGHTALYWYRQSLGQGLEFLIYFQGNSAPDKSGLPSDRFSAERTGGSVSTLTIQRTQQEDSAVYLCASSSSWEQFFGPGTRLTVL.

The chain couples TRBV28 to TRBJ1-6; tentative D call: TRBD1 (6 bases). V gave up 6 bases and J gave up 2 bases, with 11 bases separating them. CDR3 length: 15 residues. Germline CDR1 is MDHEN and CDR2 is SYDVKM. The CDR3 bases are TGTGCCAGCAGAGAACAGGGAGCCTATAATTCACCCCTCCACTTT. As protein: CASREQGAYNSPLHF.

The gene calls are TRBV3-1 (or the pseudogene TRBV3-2) and TRBJ2-7, with 8 positions matching TRBD2. This CDR3 contains 14 residues. Germline V gene data show CDR1 as LGHDT and CDR2 as YNNKEL (reference sequence). The trim removed 1 base at V and 6 bases at J, leaving 5 bases unmatched. The CDR3 is CASSQGTSSSEQYF. The CDR3 nucleotides read TGTGCCAGCAGCCAAGGGACTAGCAGCTCCGAGCAGTACTTC.

The chain uses TRBV5-5 and TRBJ2-7; TRBD1 matches at 7 bases. Per germline, CDR1 SGHKS and CDR2 YYEKEE (reference sequence). The CDR3 loop spans 13 amino acids. The trim removed 6 bases at V and 0 bases at J, leaving 3 bases unmatched. CDR3 bases: TGTGCCAGCAACAGGGACAGCTCCTACGAGCAGTACTTC. The encoded protein is CASNRDSSYEQYF.